The 23 T cell receptor beta chains presented below share a single source sample, sequenced in a study of cytomegalovirus exposure and HLA in healthy donors. 13 Jbeta primers and 60 Vbeta primers were used for the PCR. TCRdb keeps only in-frame clones here, not all; method: immunoSEQ multiplex PCR. Of a few hundred thousand clones listed, around 80% are singletons. Source material: PBMCs. The receptors were sampled from a girl under 10 years old in good health and CMV-seronegative.

This clone occurred a few times. The rearrangement links TRBV6-1 to TRBJ1-3; D is unclear. V gave up 6 bases and J gave up 2 bases, with 14 bases separating them. This CDR3 comprises 15 residues. The germline CDR1 and CDR2 sequences are MNHNS and SASEGT. CDR3 in amino acids: CASRVVGGPGNTIYF. The CDR3 coding sequence is TGTGCCAGCAGGGTAGTAGGAGGACCTGGAAACACCATATATTTT.

The chain combines TRBV4-1 with TRBJ2-3; the D gene is possibly TRBD1 (6 bases). Trimming took 4 bases from V and 1 from J, leaving 12 bases between them. This CDR3 comprises 15 residues. CDR1 is MGHRA and CDR2 is YSYEKL in the germline V gene. The CDR3 DNA follows: TGCGCCAGCAGCCCCTCTGAGGGGGGCACAGATACGCAGTATTTT. Amino acid sequence: CASSPSEGGTDTQYF.

The DNA of the CDR3 is TGTGCCAGCAGCGTAGGGGCAAAGGATGGCTACGAGCAGTACTTC. Translated, it gives CASSVGAKDGYEQYF. This chain connects TRBV9 to TRBJ2-7; D is uncertain. Germline V gene lookup returns CDR1 SGDLS and CDR2 YYNGEE. The CDR3 totals 15 residues. Trimming shortened V by 0 bases and J by 3 bases, and 13 bases separated the two germline ends.

This chain links TRBV5-1 with TRBJ2-6; tentatively, D is TRBD2 (6 bases). This CDR3 region has 20 residues. Germline CDR1 and CDR2: SGHRS and YFSETQ. Trimming shortened V by 4 bases and J by 1 base, and 24 bases separated the two germline ends. The CDR3 DNA reads as TGCGCCAGCAGCCCCGAAGGGGTAGGACGGGGGTTGTCTGGGGCCAACGTCCTGACTTTC. Translation gives CASSPEGVGRGLSGANVLTF.

The genes are TRBV19 and TRBJ1-1; 8 bases match TRBD1. V was pared by 1 base and J by 3 bases, with 4 bases of the junction left unmatched. Looked up from germline, CDR1 is LNHDA and CDR2 is SQIVND (reference sequence). There are 15 residues in the CDR3. The CDR3 is CASSIGQGSDTEAFF. The CDR3 bases are TGTGCCAGTAGTATAGGACAGGGGTCGGACACTGAAGCTTTCTTT.

The rearrangement uses TRBV30 and TRBJ1-2, with a tentative D call TRBD1 (5 bases). The germline V gene encodes CDR1 GTSNPN and CDR2 SVGIG (reference sequence). Between the trimmed V and J ends, which lost 7 bases and 7 bases, there was a span of 16 bases. This CDR3 has 12 amino acids. This CDR3 reads CALKDSPLGYTF. The CDR3 DNA is TGTGCCTTAAAAGACAGCCCTCTTGGCTACACCTTC.

J is TRBJ1-4 and V is TRBV4-1; D unresolved. From germline, CDR1 is MGHRA and CDR2 YSYEKL. Trimming removed 0 bases from V and 2 bases from J, with 10 bases in between. There are 16 residues in the CDR3. The chain's CDR3 is CASSQDEGITNEKLFF. The CDR3 nucleotides read TGCGCCAGCAGCCAAGACGAGGGAATCACTAATGAAAAACTGTTTTTT.

The chain joins TRBV5-6 to TRBJ2-1; D is ambiguous. The CDR3 covers 15 residues. From germline, CDR1 is SGHDT and CDR2 YYEEEE. V was trimmed by 0 bases and J by 2 bases, leaving 9 bases between them. CDR3 sequence reads: CASSLDPATYNEQFF. The CDR3, as DNA: TGTGCCAGCAGCTTGGATCCAGCGACCTACAATGAGCAGTTCTTC.

The rearrangement joins TRBV4-1 to TRBJ2-7, with D unclear. Deletions cut 0 bases from V and 5 bases from J, with 23 bases between. The CDR3 extends over 18 amino acids. The V gene's germline CDR1 is MGHRA and CDR2 YSYEKL. CDR3 loop: CASSQEIRGRGRYNEQYF. The CDR3 DNA is TGCGCCAGCAGCCAAGAAATCCGTGGAAGAGGTCGTTATAACGAGCAGTACTTC.

The V gene is TRBV6-6, the J gene TRBJ2-1; 11 positions agree with TRBD2. Germline V CDR1 and CDR2: MNHNY, SVGAGI (reference sequence). This CDR3 is built from 16 residues. Trimming cost V 6 bases and J 4 bases; bases outside gene matches: 8. This CDR3 reads CASSYLSSGGYNEQFF. DNA for the CDR3: TGTGCCAGCAGCTATCTCTCTAGCGGGGGGTACAATGAGCAGTTCTTC.

The V gene is TRBV9, the J gene TRBJ2-1; weak D call: TRBD2 (5 bases). Trimming removed 4 bases at V and 10 bases at J, with 18 bases between. CDR3 length equals 14 residues. Germline values: CDR1 SGDLS, CDR2 YYNGEE. The CDR3 loop is CASSLNAGHDEQFF. The CDR3 nucleotides are TGTGCCAGCAGCCTCAACGCGGGTCACGACGAGCAGTTCTTC.

This clone appeared once. V and J are TRBV6-5 and TRBJ2-5; TRBD2 might be the D (6 bases). Per germline, CDR1 MNHEY and CDR2 SVGAGI. The V end was cut by 0 bases, the J end by 2 bases, with 7 bases between. The CDR3 sequence is 14 residues long. CDR3 nucleotides: TGTGCCAGCAGTTACTCGGGGGGACAAGAGACCCAGTACTTC. Residues: CASSYSGGQETQYF.

This clone was detected only a few times. The chain combines TRBV5-5 with TRBJ1-5, with TRBD1 as a possible D gene (6 bases). Trimming pared 5 bases from V and 9 bases from J, leaving 18 bases between. The CDR3 loop spans 14 amino acids. Germline CDR1 is SGHKS and CDR2 is YYEKEE (reference sequence). The CDR3 spells CASRGAPGTGPQHF. The CDR3 region has the DNA TGTGCCAGCAGGGGGGCGCCTGGGACGGGGCCCCAGCATTTT.

The V gene is TRBV19, the J gene TRBJ1-1; tentative D call: TRBD1 (6 bases). CDR1 and CDR2 from the germline V gene are LNHDA and SQIVND (reference sequence). V dropped 1 base and J dropped 5 bases, with 14 bases sitting between them. The CDR3 loop spans 15 amino acids. The CDR3 sequence is CASSIAPGVRTEAFF. The CDR3 DNA follows: TGTGCCAGTAGTATAGCACCAGGGGTACGGACTGAAGCTTTCTTT. The full variable domain, with the rest looked up from reference TRBV19 and TRBJ1-1, is DGGITQSPKYLFRKEGQNVTLSCEQNLNHDAMYWYRQDPGQGLRLIYYSQIVNDFQKGDIAEGYSVSREKKESFPLTVTSAQKNPTAFYLCASSIAPGVRTEAFFGQGTRLTVV.

CDR3 sequence reads: CASSVAGVQETQYF. The CDR3 region has the DNA TGCGCCAGCAGCGTAGCGGGGGTCCAAGAGACCCAGTACTTC. The V and J genes are TRBV5-1 and TRBJ2-5, with 9 bases matching TRBD2. With 4 bases clipped from V and 1 base from J, the junction kept 2 bases outside the gene matches. The germline V gene has CDR1 SGHRS and CDR2 YFSETQ. The CDR3 has 14 residues.

J is TRBJ2-7 and V is TRBV4-1; maybe TRBD1 (6 bases). The CDR3 totals 14 residues. Between the trimmed V and J ends, which lost 2 bases and 6 bases, there was a span of 14 bases. Germline V gives CDR1 MGHRA, CDR2 YSYEKL. The CDR3 sequence is CASSQLKQGSEQYF. In DNA, the CDR3 is TGCGCCAGCAGCCAATTGAAACAGGGAAGCGAGCAGTACTTC.

The chain combines TRBV13 with TRBJ2-7; D may be TRBD2 (5 bases). The V end was cut by 0 bases, the J end by 5 bases, with 11 bases between. The CDR3 has 14 amino acids. In germline, CDR1 is PRHDT, CDR2 FYEKMQ (reference sequence). The CDR3 region is CASSLGWEYHEQYF. The CDR3 nucleotides read TGTGCCAGCAGCTTAGGTTGGGAGTATCACGAGCAGTACTTC.

The chain recombines TRBV2 with TRBJ2-1; 8 bases match TRBD2. The V segment lost 3 bases and the J segment 3 bases; nucleotides outside the gene matches: 7. The germline V gene has CDR1 SNHLY and CDR2 FYNNEI. This CDR3 contains 16 residues. The CDR3 spells CASSEFVGTSYNEQFF. Written as DNA, the CDR3 is TGTGCCAGCAGTGAGTTTGTAGGGACTAGCTACAATGAGCAGTTCTTC.

This clone has just one count. The V gene is TRBV27, the J gene TRBJ1-1; tentative D call: TRBD1 (5 bases). The CDR3 runs 14 residues. The germline V and J ends were trimmed by 5 bases and 3 bases, with 13 bases remaining between them. Germline V gives CDR1 MNHEY, CDR2 SMNVEV (reference sequence). CDR3 sequence reads: CASSNKRGYTEAFF. For the CDR3, the DNA is TGTGCCAGCAGTAATAAAAGGGGTTACACTGAAGCTTTCTTT.

This chain links TRBV29-1 with TRBJ2-1, with 8 bases aligning to TRBD2. There are 15 residues in the CDR3. CDR1 is SQVTM, CDR2 ANQGSEA, per germline. V lost 8 bases, J lost 6 bases, and 15 bases stayed unmatched. The CDR3: CSSRKMGLEFNEQFF. The CDR3 DNA sequence: TGCAGCTCCCGAAAGATGGGACTAGAGTTCAATGAGCAGTTCTTC.

The chain links TRBV6-5 to TRBJ2-1; TRBD2 agrees at 9 bases. The CDR3 extends over 16 amino acids. Losses at the gene ends were 0 bases for V and 3 bases for J; bases not matched to a gene: 3. Per the germline V gene, CDR1 is MNHEY and CDR2 is SVGAGI. The DNA of the CDR3 is TGTGCCAGCAGTTACTCGAAAGCGGGAGGCTACAATGAGCAGTTCTTC. Its protein product is CASSYSKAGGYNEQFF.

This chain uses TRBV7-2 with TRBJ2-7, with TRBD2 matching over 7 bases. CDR3 size: 16 residues. Germline values: CDR1 SGHTA, CDR2 FQGNSA. J gave up 5 bases and V 1 base, and 11 bases lay outside the gene matches. CDR3 residues: CASSLVVMRAGDEQYF. CDR3 sequence (DNA): TGTGCCAGCAGCTTAGTGGTGATGAGGGCGGGGGACGAGCAGTACTTC.

The chain uses TRBV20-1 and TRBJ2-5; D might be TRBD1 (5 bases). The CDR3 is 11 residues long. Germline values: CDR1 DFQATT, CDR2 SNEGSKA (reference sequence). V lost 7 bases and J 3 bases, leaving 9 bases between the germline ends. The CDR3 sequence: CSGTGEETQYF. The CDR3 nucleotides read TGCAGTGGTACAGGAGAAGAGACCCAGTACTTC.